This paragraph reports one T cell receptor beta chain. Its specificity is not known. This sample stems from a study of beta chain features in type 1 diabetes. Germline CDR1 SGHTA, CDR2 FQGNSA. J lost 3 bases, V lost 4 bases, and 6 bases had no gene match. The CDR3 is 16 amino acids. Findings and caveats of the study: Among patients with Type 1 diabetes, TCRB CDR3s were moderately but significantly shorter in every one of the four CD4+ subsets.

The investigators reverse transcribed all of the isolated RNA, so they sequenced expressed TCRB transcripts. Measured with immunoSEQ multiplex PCR; TCRdb has only the in-frame clones, and not every one. The sample includes about 140,000 clones, around a tenth of them seen just once. The TCR was taken from a woman in her forties in good health. Sequencing was performed on central memory CD4+ T cells from blood. The chain has TRBV7-2 and TRBJ1-3, with 10 bases fitting TRBD1. In DNA, the CDR3 is TGTGCCAGCAGCTCGGACAGGGGGTACATTGGAAACACCATATATTTT. Translation: CASSSDRGYIGNTIYF. Complete variable domain (other parts from reference TRBV7-2 and TRBJ1-3): GAGVSQSPSNKVTEKGKDVELRCDPISGHTALYWYRQSLGQGLEFLIYFQGNSAPDKSGLPSDRFSAERTGGSVSTLTIQRTQQEDSAVYLCASSSDRGYIGNTIYFGEGSWLTVV.